This T cell receptor beta chain was recovered during a study of glioma-infiltrating T cells. The iRepertoire nested amplicon-rescue multiplex PCR amplified TCR alpha and beta CDR3s from RNA. TCRdb analysed the multiplex PCR reads with MiXCR anew, one entry per CDR3 protein. The sample records about 44,000 distinct CDR3 sequences, more than 20% being singletons. The CDR3 runs 14 residues. V gave up 7 bases and J gave up 1 base, with 10 bases separating them. CDR1 is LGHDT and CDR2 is YNNKEL in the germline V gene (reference sequence). This sequence was found in a human donor with low-grade glioma or glioblastoma, undergoing nonglioma brain surgery, or in good health (not recorded which). The chain couples TRBV3-1 to TRBJ2-2, with a tentative D call TRBD1 (6 bases). The specimen was glioma tissue, nonneoplastic brain tissue, or PBMCs (not recorded which). The CDR3 DNA follows: TGTGCCAGCACAGGGGTTTGGAACACCGGGGAGCTGTTTTTT. Translating it yields CASTGVWNTGELFF.